The 18 T cell receptor beta chains below all came from one sample that was sequenced in a study of T cell repertoires and HLA-DP antigens (dated by TCRdb to the late 2010s). Their cognate antigens are unknown. The method behind the library was the immunoSEQ multiplex PCR assay. The table comes from immuneACCESS by way of TCRdb, which keeps in-frame sequences with V and J called. Part of the clones is missing from these tables; in studies checked, under half for an unresolved V gene and the rest for unknown reasons. The sample includes roughly 73,000 clones, with roughly 75% observed a single time. The ten most abundant clones make up 1.6% of the sample. The specimen was CD4+ T cells from PBMCs. These receptors all come from a man aged 55 to 70 in good health and CMV-seronegative.

This clone turned up a few times. The V and J genes are TRBV5-1 and TRBJ1-1; 7 nucleotides align to TRBD1. The CDR3 is made up of 14 amino acids. Germline-derived CDR1 and CDR2 are SGHRS and YFSETQ. Unmatched junction bases numbered 6, after V lost 7 bases and J lost 0 bases. Here the CDR3 reads CASGGTAMNTEAFF. DNA for the CDR3: TGCGCCAGCGGGGGGACAGCCATGAACACTGAAGCTTTCTTT.

The chain combines TRBV19 with TRBJ2-1; 14 bases agree with TRBD2. Per the germline V gene, CDR1 is LNHDA and CDR2 is SQIVND (reference sequence). The CDR3 is 15 amino acids. J lost 4 bases, V lost 6 bases, and 2 bases had no gene match. The CDR3 here is CASRRTSGGYNEQFF. CDR3 bases: TGTGCCAGTAGGAGGACTAGCGGGGGGTACAATGAGCAGTTCTTC.

The chain uses TRBV2 and TRBJ1-1, with 12 bases lining up with TRBD1. In germline, CDR1 is SNHLY, CDR2 FYNNEI. The CDR3 is 16 amino acids. V gave up 6 bases and J gave up 5 bases; unmatched junction bases: 10. This chain's CDR3 is CASRAGTGGAKTEAFF. Here the CDR3 DNA reads TGTGCCAGCAGGGCCGGGACAGGGGGCGCGAAAACTGAAGCTTTCTTT.

This chain joins TRBV6-1 and TRBJ2-7; D uncertain. From germline, CDR1 is MNHNS and CDR2 SASEGT. This CDR3 contains 13 residues. The germline V and J ends were trimmed by 7 bases and 2 bases, with 12 bases remaining between them. CDR3 in DNA: TGTGCCAGCACAAGGGCAGAGACCTACGAGCAGTACTTC. As protein: CASTRAETYEQYF.

V usage is TRBV5-1 and J usage is TRBJ2-1; no firm D call. The CDR3 covers 13 residues. Germline CDR1 SGHRS, CDR2 YFSETQ. The V gene lost 4 bases and the J gene lost 3 bases, with 8 bases spanning the gap. CDR3 sequence reads: CASSTEGYNEQFF. As DNA, the CDR3 is TGCGCCAGCAGCACTGAAGGCTACAATGAGCAGTTCTTC.

This rearrangement joins TRBV6-5 to TRBJ2-7, with 12 bases lining up with TRBD2. The junction had 6 bases not matched to a gene; V was cut back by 6 bases and J by 6 bases. Germline CDR1 is MNHEY and CDR2 is SVGAGI. The CDR3 loop spans 14 amino acids. The DNA of the CDR3 is TGTGCCAGCAGCCGAGGACTAGCGGGGCGCGAGCAGTACTTC. Protein sequence: CASSRGLAGREQYF.

This chain uses TRBV18 with TRBJ1-5; TRBD1 matches 7 bases. CDR3 size: 16 residues. Germline CDR1 reads KGHSH; CDR2 reads LQKENI. J gave up 4 bases and V 2 bases, and 8 bases lay outside the gene matches. For the CDR3, the DNA is TGTGCCAGCTCACCAGACACAGGGGTTCGGAATCAGCCCCAGCATTTT. It specifies CASSPDTGVRNQPQHF. Full variable domain (outside the CDR3, taken from reference TRBV18 and TRBJ1-5): NAGVMQNPRHLVRRRGQEARLRCSPMKGHSHVYWYRQLPEEGLKFMVYLQKENIIDESGMPKERFSAEFPKEGPSILRIQQVVRGDSAAYFCASSPDTGVRNQPQHFGDGTRLSIL.

This chain links TRBV30 with TRBJ2-5; 9 bases map to TRBD1. The CDR3 is 15 amino acids. V shed 2 bases and J 1 base; nucleotides not matched to a gene: 5. Germline V gene data show CDR1 as GTSNPN and CDR2 as SVGIG (reference sequence). CDR3 bases: TGTGCCTGGAGTTTTCCGGGACAGGGCCAAGAGACCCAGTACTTC. This codes for CAWSFPGQGQETQYF.

J is TRBJ1-1 and V is TRBV7-3; a weak D match, TRBD1 (5 bases). Germline V gene data show CDR1 as SGHTA and CDR2 as FQGTGA. The CDR3 consists of 15 residues. V gave up 5 bases and J gave up 8 bases, with 21 bases separating them. CDR3 coding DNA: TGTGCCAGCAGCCCCGATTCACAGGTCTCTACCGAAGCTTTCTTT. Amino acids: CASSPDSQVSTEAFF.

The J gene is TRBJ2-7, the V gene TRBV6-5, with 7 bases identical to TRBD1. Per the germline V gene, CDR1 is MNHEY and CDR2 is SVGAGI. This CDR3 spans 12 amino acids. J was trimmed by 3 bases and V by 10 bases; bases with no gene match: 6. The CDR3 region has the DNA TGTGCCACCGAGGGACAGAACTACGAGCAGTACTTC. Amino acids: CATEGQNYEQYF.

This clone was found a few times. The chain has TRBV25-1 and TRBJ1-1; D remains ambiguous. The V end was cut by 5 bases, the J end by 0 bases, with 7 bases between. The germline gives CDR1 MGHDK, CDR2 SYGVNS. The CDR3 sequence is 13 residues long. The CDR3 loop is CASSPRLNTEAFF. As DNA, the CDR3 is TGTGCCAGCAGTCCCAGGTTGAACACTGAAGCTTTCTTT.

J is TRBJ1-1 and V is TRBV7-8; D is perhaps TRBD1 (6 bases). The CDR3 extends over 13 amino acids. Germline V CDR1 and CDR2: SGHVS, FQNEAQ. Trimming pared 0 bases from V and 5 bases from J, leaving 7 bases between. CDR3 loop: CASSLAGQTEAFF. The CDR3 nucleotides read TGTGCCAGCAGCTTAGCCGGACAGACTGAAGCTTTCTTT.

The CDR3 DNA sequence: TGTGCCAGCAGCTTAGAGGTGGGGCGGACGACAACCTACGAGCAGTACTTC. It translates to CASSLEVGRTTTYEQYF. The V gene is TRBV7-8, the J gene TRBJ2-7, with D perhaps TRBD1 (5 bases). Trimming pared 1 base from V and 2 bases from J, leaving 18 bases between. CDR1 and CDR2 from the germline V gene are SGHVS and FQNEAQ. CDR3 length: 17 residues.

This clone was seen ten or more times. This chain uses TRBV9 with TRBJ2-5; D might be TRBD2 (6 bases). The ends were cut back, 0 bases at V and 2 bases at J, with 23 bases in the middle. Germline CDR1 reads SGDLS; CDR2 reads YYNGEE. This CDR3 has 19 residues. The CDR3 DNA sequence: TGTGCCAGCAGCGTAGCTGCAGGAGGGGTCTCCTTAGAACAAGAGACCCAGTACTTC. Encoded protein: CASSVAAGGVSLEQETQYF.

The chain couples TRBV2 to TRBJ1-4; TRBD1 might be the D (6 bases). CDR1 is SNHLY and CDR2 is FYNNEI in the germline V gene. Between the trimmed V and J ends, which lost 11 bases and 8 bases, there was a span of 15 bases. CDR3 length: 12 amino acids. CDR3 protein: CASGGRGEKLFF. Here the CDR3 DNA reads TGTGCCTCGGGGGGCCGGGGGGAAAAACTGTTTTTT. The variable domain in full, completed from reference TRBV2 and TRBJ1-4, reads EPEVTQTPSHQVTQMGQEVILRCVPISNHLYFYWYRQILGQKVEFLVSFYNNEISEKSEIFDDQFSVERPDGSNFTLKIRSTKLEDSAMYFCASGGRGEKLFFGSGTQLSVL.

The rearrangement joins TRBV18 to TRBJ2-7, with 9 bases aligning to TRBD1. Trimming cost V 5 bases and J 3 bases; bases outside gene matches: 5. CDR3 length equals 14 residues. Germline CDR1 reads KGHSH; CDR2 reads LQKENI. The CDR3 DNA sequence: TGTGCCAGCTCAGCCGGGACAGGGAGCTACGAGCAGTACGTC. This sequence encodes CASSAGTGSYEQYV.

V gene TRBV5-1 combines with J gene TRBJ2-3; D is possibly TRBD1 (6 bases). V was trimmed by 0 bases and J by 0 bases, leaving 11 bases between them. This CDR3 contains 16 residues. Germline CDR1 is SGHRS and CDR2 is YFSETQ. The DNA of the CDR3 is TGCGCCAGCAGCTTGGAAGGCAGGGGAAGCACAGATACGCAGTATTTT. Residues: CASSLEGRGSTDTQYF.

In DNA form, the CDR3 reads TGTGCCAGCTCAACTACCTCCGGGACAGGGGATCAGCCCCAGCATTTT. Translating gives CASSTTSGTGDQPQHF. The chain is built from TRBV18 and TRBJ1-5, with 10 bases fitting TRBD1. Germline CDR1 is KGHSH and CDR2 is LQKENI. Trimming took 5 bases from V and 5 from J; bases not matched to a gene: 9. This CDR3 contains 16 residues. Full variable domain (missing parts from reference TRBV18 and TRBJ1-5): NAGVMQNPRHLVRRRGQEARLRCSPMKGHSHVYWYRQLPEEGLKFMVYLQKENIIDESGMPKERFSAEFPKEGPSILRIQQVVRGDSAAYFCASSTTSGTGDQPQHFGDGTRLSIL.